This note documents a single T cell receptor beta chain sequence. Its antigen is currently unknown. These data originate in a study of identical twins. Study observations and caveats: Invariant cells of the MAIT and iNKT types might have partly distorted the zero-insertion analyses. The abundant beta clonotypes from cord blood had fewer insertions, and memory repertoires had none of this.

Addition of a universal primer site occurred through template switching, and cDNA carried unique molecular identifiers. TCRdb processed the 5' RACE reads anew with MiXCR; each CDR3 protein has one entry. The data hold a few hundred thousand distinct CDR3 sequences, with 18% observed a single time. The clonotype comes from a man aged 50-60 years in good health. The sample comprised naive T cells sorted from blood.

The CDR3, as DNA: TGTGCCAGCAGCCAAGTCTCGACTAGCGGCTCCTACGAGCAGTACTTC. Encoded protein: CASSQVSTSGSYEQYF. The chain has TRBV4-2 and TRBJ2-7, with 9 bases identical to TRBD2. V dropped 1 base and J dropped 0; count of bases not matched to a gene: 4. Germline V gene sequence: CDR1 LGHNA, CDR2 YNFKEQ. The CDR3 runs to 16 residues.